The sequence of this T cell receptor beta chain was determined in a study of blood T cell repertoires in COVID-19. Study summary: Both acute and convalescent COVID-19 samples were obtained from the United States, Italy and Spain.

Authors' methods: Researchers report that nucleated cell counts were estimated from reference gene primer amplification. Profiled with immunoSEQ multiplex PCR; TCRdb holds only in-frame clones, not every one. D and trimming were read from the DNA, whereas the V and J calls and clone size are those reported in that table. The sample holds about 270,000 clones, around nine tenths seen once. V dropped 2 bases and J dropped 0 bases, with 14 bases sitting between them. The germline V gene has CDR1 LNHNV and CDR2 YYDKDF (reference sequence). The CDR3 consists of 17 residues. This clone was observed once. The rearrangement joins TRBV15 to TRBJ1-5, with D perhaps TRBD1 (6 bases). The sample taken for sequencing was peripheral blood. This TCR was sampled from a middle-aged man with active or convalescent COVID-19. The CDR3 DNA sequence: TGTGCCACCAGCAGAACCACCGGACAGCTTAGCAATCAGCCCCAGCATTTT. It translates to CATSRTTGQLSNQPQHF.